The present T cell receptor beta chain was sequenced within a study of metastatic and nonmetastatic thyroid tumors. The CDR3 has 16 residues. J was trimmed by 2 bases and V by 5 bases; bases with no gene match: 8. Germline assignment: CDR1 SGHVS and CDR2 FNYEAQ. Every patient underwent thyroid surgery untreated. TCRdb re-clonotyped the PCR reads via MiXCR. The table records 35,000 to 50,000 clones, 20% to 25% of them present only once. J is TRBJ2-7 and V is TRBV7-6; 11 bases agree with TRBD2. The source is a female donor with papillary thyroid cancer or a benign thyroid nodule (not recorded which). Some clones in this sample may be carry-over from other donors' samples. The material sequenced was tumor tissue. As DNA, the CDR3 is TGTGCCAGCAGCCTCGAGAGACTAGCGGGACCCTACGAGCAGTACTTC. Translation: CASSLERLAGPYEQYF.